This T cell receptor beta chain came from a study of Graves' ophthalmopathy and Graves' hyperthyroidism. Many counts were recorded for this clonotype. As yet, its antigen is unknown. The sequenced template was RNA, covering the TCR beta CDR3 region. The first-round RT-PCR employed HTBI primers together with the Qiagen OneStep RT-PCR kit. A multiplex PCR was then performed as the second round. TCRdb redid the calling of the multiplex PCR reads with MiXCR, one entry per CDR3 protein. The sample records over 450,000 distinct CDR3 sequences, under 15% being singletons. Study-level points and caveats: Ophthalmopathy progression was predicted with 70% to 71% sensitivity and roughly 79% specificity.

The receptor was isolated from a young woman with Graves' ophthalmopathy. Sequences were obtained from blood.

CDR3 in amino acids: CASSLVGQGVYEQYF. In nucleotides, the CDR3 is TGTGCCAGCAGCTTAGTGGGACAGGGGGTATACGAGCAGTACTTC. This chain links TRBV7-8 with TRBJ2-7, with 11 bases identical to TRBD1. The V gene's germline CDR1 is SGHVS and CDR2 FQNEAQ. The CDR3 length is 15 residues. V lost 1 base and J lost 4; bases outside the gene matches: 3.